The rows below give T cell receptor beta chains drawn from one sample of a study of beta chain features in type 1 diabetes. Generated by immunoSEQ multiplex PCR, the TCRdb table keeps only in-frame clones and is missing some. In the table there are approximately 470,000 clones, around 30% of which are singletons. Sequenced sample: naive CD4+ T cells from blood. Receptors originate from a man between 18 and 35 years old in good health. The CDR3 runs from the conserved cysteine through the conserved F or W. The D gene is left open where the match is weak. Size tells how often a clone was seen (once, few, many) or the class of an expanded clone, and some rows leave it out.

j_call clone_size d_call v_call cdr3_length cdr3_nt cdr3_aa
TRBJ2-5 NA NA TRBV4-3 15 TGCGCCAGCAGCCAAGAGCGGGACCCTCGAGAGACCCAGTACTTC CASSQERDPRETQYF
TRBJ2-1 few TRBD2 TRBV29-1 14 TGCAGCGTTGATAACGGGGACTACAGCAATGAGCAGTTCTTC CSVDNGDYSNEQFF
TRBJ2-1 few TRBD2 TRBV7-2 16 TGTGCCAGCAGCTCGGGACTAGCGAGCTCCTACAATGAGCAGTTCTTC CASSSGLASSYNEQFF
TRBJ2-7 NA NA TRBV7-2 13 TGTGCCAGCAGCTTAACCCTCGAGACCGAGCAGTACTTC CASSLTLETEQYF
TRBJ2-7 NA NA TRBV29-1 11 TGCAGCGTTGGGGCTCGAGGCGAGCAGTACTTC CSVGARGEQYF
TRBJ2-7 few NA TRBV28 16 TGTGCCAGCAGTCAACCTGTGGGCCTTGGCGGTTACGAGCAGTACTTC CASSQPVGLGGYEQYF
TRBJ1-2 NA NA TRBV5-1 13 TGCGCCAGCAGCGCGGAGGGGTTATATGGCTACACCTTC CASSAEGLYGYTF
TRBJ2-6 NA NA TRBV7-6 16 TGTGCCAGCAGCCCCATTCGGGGGACTGGGGCCAACGTCCTGACTTTC CASSPIRGTGANVLTF
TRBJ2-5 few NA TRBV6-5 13 TGTGCCAGCAGTCGCCCTGGTGCCGAGACCCAGTACTTC CASSRPGAETQYF
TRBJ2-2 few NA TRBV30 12 TGTGCCTGGAGGAGCGGGCCCGACGAGCTGTTTTTT CAWRSGPDELFF
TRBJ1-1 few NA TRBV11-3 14 TGTGCCAGCAGCTTAGCGGGCCCCAATACTGAAGCTTTCTTT CASSLAGPNTEAFF
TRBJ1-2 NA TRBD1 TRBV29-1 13 TGCAGCGTGGGACAGGAGACTAACTATGGCTACACCTTC CSVGQETNYGYTF
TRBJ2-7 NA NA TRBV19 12 TGTGCCAGTAGCCAAGACAAGCTCAAGCAGTACTTC CASSQDKLKQYF
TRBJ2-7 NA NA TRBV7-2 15 TGTGCCAGCAGCTTAACTAATAGGGCCAACTACGAGCAGTACTTC CASSLTNRANYEQYF
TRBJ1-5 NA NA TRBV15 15 TGTGCCACCAGCAGAGATGGAAGGGGAGGGCAGCCCCAGCATTTT CATSRDGRGGQPQHF
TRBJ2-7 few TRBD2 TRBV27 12 TGTGCCAGCAGTTTTCGGGTAGCGGGATTTGGCTTC CASSFRVAGFGF
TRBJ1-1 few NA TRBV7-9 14 TGTGCCAGCAGCTTCTCGACAACGAACACTGAAGCTTTCTTT CASSFSTTNTEAFF
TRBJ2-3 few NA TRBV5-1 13 TGCGCCAGCTGGCGGGATAGCACAGATACGCAGTATTTT CASWRDSTDTQYF
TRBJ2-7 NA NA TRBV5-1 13 TGCGCCAGCAGCCTAGGACCAGCCTACGAGCAGTACTTC CASSLGPAYEQYF
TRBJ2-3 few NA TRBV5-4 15 TGTGCCAGCAGCTTGCCGCCAGCTAGCACAGATACGCAGTATTTT CASSLPPASTDTQYF
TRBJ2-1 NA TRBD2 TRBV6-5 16 TGTGCCAGCAGTTATTTGGGACTAGCGGGTTACAATGAGCAGTTCTTC CASSYLGLAGYNEQFF
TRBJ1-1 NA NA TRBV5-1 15 TGCGCCAGCAGCCAGGACGCGCGCAGTTCCACTGAAGCTTTCTTT CASSQDARSSTEAFF
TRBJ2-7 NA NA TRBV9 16 TGTGCCAGCAGCGTAGGGGGCGAGACAAACTACTACGAGCAGTACTTC CASSVGGETNYYEQYF
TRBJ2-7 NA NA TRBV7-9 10 TGTGCCAGCAAAGGGCCCGAGCAGTACTTC CASKGPEQYF
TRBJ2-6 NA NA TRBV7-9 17 TGTGCCAGCACCTCCGGAGCCTGGATCTCTGGGGCCAACGTCCTGACTTTC CASTSGAWISGANVLTF
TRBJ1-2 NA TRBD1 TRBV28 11 TGTGCCAGCGGGGACAGCTATGGCTACACCTTC CASGDSYGYTF
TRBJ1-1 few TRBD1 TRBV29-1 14 TGCAGCGCCCAAAGAAGACAGGGAGACACTGAAGCTTTCTTT CSAQRRQGDTEAFF
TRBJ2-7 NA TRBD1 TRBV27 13 TGTGCCAGCCGTCGGGACAGGGGGTACGAGCAGTACTTC CASRRDRGYEQYF
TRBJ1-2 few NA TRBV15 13 TGTGCCACCAGCGGGGCCACTAACTATGGCTACACCTTC CATSGATNYGYTF
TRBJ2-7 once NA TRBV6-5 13 TGTGCCAGCAGTTACGGTGACAGTTACGAGCAGTACTTC CASSYGDSYEQYF
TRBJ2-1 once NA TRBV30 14 TGTGCCTGGAGGGGGGAGCGGGCCTACAATGAGCAGTTCTTC CAWRGERAYNEQFF
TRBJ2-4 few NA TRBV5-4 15 TGTGCCAGCAGCTTGGACAGCTTAGCCAAAAACATTCAGTACTTC CASSLDSLAKNIQYF
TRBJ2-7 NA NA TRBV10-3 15 TGTGCCATCAGTGAGATCAGCGGGCGCACCTACGAGCAGTACTTC CAISEISGRTYEQYF
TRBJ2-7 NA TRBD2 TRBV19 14 TGTGCCAGTAGTCGGACTAGCGGAACCTACGAGCAGTACTTC CASSRTSGTYEQYF
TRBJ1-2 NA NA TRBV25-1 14 TGTGCCAGCAGTCCCTGGACAATTAACTATGGCTACACCTTC CASSPWTINYGYTF